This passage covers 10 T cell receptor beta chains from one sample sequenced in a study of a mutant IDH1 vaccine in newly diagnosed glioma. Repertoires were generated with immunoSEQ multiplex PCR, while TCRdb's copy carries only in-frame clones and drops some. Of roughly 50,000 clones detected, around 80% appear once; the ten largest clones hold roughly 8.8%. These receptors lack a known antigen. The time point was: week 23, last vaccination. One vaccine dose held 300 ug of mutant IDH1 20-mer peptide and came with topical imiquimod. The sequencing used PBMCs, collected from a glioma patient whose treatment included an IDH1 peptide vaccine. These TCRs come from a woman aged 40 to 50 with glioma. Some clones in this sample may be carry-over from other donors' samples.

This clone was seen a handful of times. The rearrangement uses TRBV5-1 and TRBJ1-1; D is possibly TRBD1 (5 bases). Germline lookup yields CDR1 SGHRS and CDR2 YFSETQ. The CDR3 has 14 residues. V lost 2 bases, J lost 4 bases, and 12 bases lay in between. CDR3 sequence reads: CASSLGSGGTEAFF. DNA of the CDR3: TGCGCCAGCAGCTTAGGATCCGGGGGCACTGAAGCTTTCTTT.

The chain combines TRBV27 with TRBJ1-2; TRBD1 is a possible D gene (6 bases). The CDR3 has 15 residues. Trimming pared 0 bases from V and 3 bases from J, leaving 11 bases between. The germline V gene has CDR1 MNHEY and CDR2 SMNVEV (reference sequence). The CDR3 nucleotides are TGTGCCAGCAGTTTATCCCTACAGGGTGACTATGGCTACACCTTC. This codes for CASSLSLQGDYGYTF.

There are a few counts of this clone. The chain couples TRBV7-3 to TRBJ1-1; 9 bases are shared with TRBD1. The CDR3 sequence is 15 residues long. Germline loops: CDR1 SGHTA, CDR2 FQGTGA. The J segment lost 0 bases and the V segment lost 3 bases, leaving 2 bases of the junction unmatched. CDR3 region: CASSLGTGLNTEAFF. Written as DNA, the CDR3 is TGTGCCAGCAGCTTGGGGACAGGGTTGAACACTGAAGCTTTCTTT.

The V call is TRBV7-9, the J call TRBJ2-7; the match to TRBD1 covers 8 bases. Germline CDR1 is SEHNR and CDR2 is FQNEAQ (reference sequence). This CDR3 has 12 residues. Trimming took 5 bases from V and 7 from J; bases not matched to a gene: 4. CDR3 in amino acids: CASSDRGTEQYF. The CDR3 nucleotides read TGTGCCAGCAGCGACAGGGGTACTGAGCAGTACTTC.

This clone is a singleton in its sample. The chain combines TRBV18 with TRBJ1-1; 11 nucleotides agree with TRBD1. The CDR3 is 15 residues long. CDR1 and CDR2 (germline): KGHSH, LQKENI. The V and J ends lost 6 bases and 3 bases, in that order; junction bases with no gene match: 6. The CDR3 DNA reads TGTGCCAGCTCCCGCGGACAGGGGGCTGACACTGAAGCTTTCTTT. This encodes CASSRGQGADTEAFF.

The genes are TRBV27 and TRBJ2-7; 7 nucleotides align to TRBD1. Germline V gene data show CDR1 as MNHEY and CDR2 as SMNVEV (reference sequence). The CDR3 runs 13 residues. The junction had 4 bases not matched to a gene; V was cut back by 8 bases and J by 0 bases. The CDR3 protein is CASRDSSSYEQYF. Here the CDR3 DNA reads TGTGCCAGCCGGGACAGCAGCTCCTACGAGCAGTACTTC.

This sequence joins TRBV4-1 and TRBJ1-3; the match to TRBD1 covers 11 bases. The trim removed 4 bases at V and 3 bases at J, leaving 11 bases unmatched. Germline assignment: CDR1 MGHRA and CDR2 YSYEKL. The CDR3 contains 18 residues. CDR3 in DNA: TGCGCCAGCAGCCTCCAGGACAGGGGGCTCAGAGGTGGAAACACCATATATTTT. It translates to CASSLQDRGLRGGNTIYF.

The CDR3 DNA reads as TGTGCCAGCTCACCTAACAGGGAATACACTGAAGCTTTCTTT. This gives the protein CASSPNREYTEAFF. J is TRBJ1-1 and V is TRBV18; D may be TRBD1 (6 bases). Trimming took 3 bases from V and 3 from J, leaving 11 bases between them. The CDR3 runs to 14 residues. CDR1 KGHSH and CDR2 LQKENI come from the germline V gene.

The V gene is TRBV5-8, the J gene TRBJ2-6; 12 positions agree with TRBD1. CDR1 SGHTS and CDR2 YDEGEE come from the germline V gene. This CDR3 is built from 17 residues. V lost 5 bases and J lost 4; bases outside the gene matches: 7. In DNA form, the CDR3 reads TGTGCCAGCAGTCCGGGACAGGGGGCGGTCGGGGCCAACGTCCTGACTTTC. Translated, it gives CASSPGQGAVGANVLTF.

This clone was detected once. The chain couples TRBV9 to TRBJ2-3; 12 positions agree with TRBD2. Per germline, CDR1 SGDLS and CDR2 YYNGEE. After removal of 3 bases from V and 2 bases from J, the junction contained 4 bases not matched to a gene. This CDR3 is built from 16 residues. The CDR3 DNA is TGTGCCAGCAGCGGGGGGACTAGCGGGCTCACAGATACGCAGTATTTT. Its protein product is CASSGGTSGLTDTQYF. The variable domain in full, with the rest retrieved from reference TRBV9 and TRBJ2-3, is DSGVTQTPKHLITATGQRVTLRCSPRSGDLSVYWYQQSLDQGLQFLIQYYNGEERAKGNILERFSAQQFPDLHSELNLSSLELGDSALYFCASSGGTSGLTDTQYFGPGTRLTVL.